Following are 25 T cell receptor beta chains from one sample sequenced in a study of shared clonotypes between healthy human individuals. The assay was immunoSEQ multiplex PCR, and TCRdb's table has in-frame clones only and misses some. Of roughly 500,000 clones in the sample, roughly 80% are singletons; the top ten hold more than 10%. Sequencing input: PBMCs. The receptors here all came from a middle-aged woman in good health. Some clones in this sample may be carry-over from other donors' samples.

The V gene is TRBV28, the J gene TRBJ2-7; TRBD2 agrees at 7 bases. CDR3 size: 15 residues. Germline V gene data show CDR1 as MDHEN and CDR2 as SYDVKM. Losses at the gene ends were 1 base for V and 6 bases for J; bases not matched to a gene: 9. The CDR3 DNA sequence: TGTGCCAGCAGTTTATCGGCGGGGGAGGCCCTCGAGCAGTACTTC. It codes for CASSLSAGEALEQYF. The full variable domain, rest sourced from reference TRBV28 and TRBJ2-7, is DVKVTQSSRYLVKRTGEKVFLECVQDMDHENMFWYRQDPGLGLRLIYFSYDVKMKEKGDIPEGYSVSREKKERFSLILESASTNQTSMYLCASSLSAGEALEQYFGPGTRLTVT.

The chain combines TRBV5-6 with TRBJ2-4; D is undetermined. From germline, CDR1 is SGHDT and CDR2 YYEEEE. The CDR3 length is 14 residues. Trimming pared 6 bases from V and 7 bases from J, leaving 17 bases between. The CDR3 here is CASTEPGRVNIQYF. CDR3 in DNA: TGTGCCAGCACCGAACCTGGTCGGGTTAACATTCAGTACTTC.

J is TRBJ1-4 and V is TRBV28; D possibly corresponds to TRBD1 (6 bases). V lost 5 bases and J 3 bases, leaving 13 bases between the germline ends. Germline loops: CDR1 MDHEN, CDR2 SYDVKM. The CDR3 totals 15 residues. CDR3 sequence: CASSPPGASNEKLFF. The CDR3 bases are TGTGCCAGCAGTCCGCCGGGGGCTTCTAATGAAAAACTGTTTTTT.

The genes are TRBV20-1 and TRBJ2-1; the match to TRBD2 covers 7 bases. Germline CDR1 DFQATT, CDR2 SNEGSKA (reference sequence). The CDR3 spans 10 residues. Trimming removed 5 bases from V and 12 bases from J; junction bases left unmatched: 4. The CDR3 sequence is CSAGPGGQFF. In nucleotides, the CDR3 is TGCAGTGCTGGCCCGGGAGGGCAGTTCTTC.

To note about this clone: A much larger clone differs from this one at a single base, so this may be a read error. The chain couples TRBV6-1 to TRBJ2-3; no clear D gene. CDR3 length equals 14 residues. Germline V gene sequence: CDR1 MNHNS, CDR2 SASEGT. The V and J ends lost 7 bases and 2 bases respectively, with 13 bases between them. The CDR3 protein is CASTARADTDTQYF. The CDR3 coding sequence is TGTGCCAGCACAGCCCGAGCTGACACAGATACGCAGTATTTT.

The chain joins TRBV29-1 to TRBJ2-1; D might be TRBD2 (5 bases). Germline CDR1 reads SQVTM; CDR2 reads ANQGSEA. The CDR3 has 13 amino acids. V was trimmed by 7 bases and J by 5 bases, leaving 15 bases between them. In nucleotides, the CDR3 is TGCAGCGCAGTCGAGGGATCAAACAATGAGCAGTTCTTC. It yields the protein CSAVEGSNNEQFF.

A remark on this clone: Other DNA sequences in this specimen translate into the identical CDR3. This chain links TRBV5-4 with TRBJ2-3; 7 bases are shared with TRBD2. The CDR3 has 16 amino acids. In germline, CDR1 is SGHNT, CDR2 YYREEE (reference sequence). V trimming: 0 bases; J trimming: 0 bases; junction bases outside the gene matches: 4. This chain's CDR3 is CASSLASSGSTDTQYF. Written as DNA, the CDR3 is TGTGCCAGCAGCTTGGCGTCTAGCGGAAGCACAGATACGCAGTATTTT.

This clone was counted between two and nine times. The rearrangement uses TRBV20-1 and TRBJ2-7; no firm D call. CDR3 length: 11 amino acids. CDR1 DFQATT and CDR2 SNEGSKA come from the germline V gene (reference sequence). Trimming removed 3 bases at V and 1 base at J, with 4 bases between. As DNA, the CDR3 is TGCAGTGCTAGCCGGTCCTACGAGCAGTACTTC. Translated, it gives CSASRSYEQYF.

Note on this clone: The sample carries other DNA sequences with the same CDR3. The V and J genes are TRBV5-1 and TRBJ2-7; D gene uncertain. Germline assignment: CDR1 SGHRS and CDR2 YFSETQ. The V and J ends lost 0 bases and 2 bases respectively, with 6 bases between them. The CDR3 sequence is 13 residues long. The CDR3 region is CASSLALTYEQYF. The CDR3 nucleotides are TGCGCCAGCAGCTTGGCCCTAACCTACGAGCAGTACTTC. Full variable domain (outside the CDR3, taken from reference TRBV5-1 and TRBJ2-7): KAGVTQTPRYLIKTRGQQVTLSCSPISGHRSVSWYQQTPGQGLQFLFEYFSETQRNKGNFPGRFSGRQFSNSRSEMNVSTLELGDSALYLCASSLALTYEQYFGPGTRLTVT.

This chain links TRBV23-1 with TRBJ1-1; TRBD1 matches 9 bases. TRBV23-1 is marked as an open reading frame, function uncertain. This CDR3 is 14 amino acids long. Trimming took 4 bases from V and 4 from J; bases not matched to a gene: 4. DNA for the CDR3: TGCGCCAGCAGTCCGGGACAGGGTTCCACTGAAGCTTTCTTT. Translation: CASSPGQGSTEAFF.

The J gene is TRBJ2-6, the V gene TRBV4-1, with a weak D call TRBD1 (6 bases). From germline, CDR1 is MGHRA and CDR2 YSYEKL. V lost 6 bases and J 0 bases, leaving 12 bases between the germline ends. The CDR3 covers 16 residues. CDR3 DNA sequence: TGCGCCAGCAGTAACTCAGGGGTCTCTGGGGCCAACGTCCTGACTTTC. This sequence encodes CASSNSGVSGANVLTF.

The rearrangement links TRBV10-3 to TRBJ2-1; tentative D call: TRBD1 (5 bases). Germline V CDR1 and CDR2: ENHRY, SYGVKD. The CDR3 is made up of 15 amino acids. With 2 bases removed from V and 0 bases from J, the gap between germline ends came to 8 bases. CDR3 in DNA: TGTGCCATCAGTGAGGGGGCCAGCTCCTACAATGAGCAGTTCTTC. It translates to CAISEGASSYNEQFF.

This chain uses TRBV7-9 with TRBJ2-7; 11 bases are a match to TRBD1. V trimming: 1 base; J trimming: 4 bases; junction bases outside the gene matches: 3. CDR1 SEHNR and CDR2 FQNEAQ come from the germline V gene (reference sequence). The CDR3 runs 15 residues. CDR3 region: CASSLGTGGAYEQYF. The CDR3 DNA is TGTGCCAGCAGCTTAGGGACAGGGGGCGCGTACGAGCAGTACTTC.

The DNA of the CDR3 is TGTGCCAGTAGTGCAGCGGGAGGATCCTACAATGAGCAGTTCTTC. It codes for CASSAAGGSYNEQFF. The V and J genes are TRBV19 and TRBJ2-1, with 9 bases that match TRBD2. Trimming took 5 bases from V and 1 from J; bases not matched to a gene: 3. The CDR3 totals 15 residues. Germline V CDR1 and CDR2: LNHDA, SQIVND (reference sequence).

The chain has TRBV6-5 and TRBJ1-1, with D uncertain. Trimming left V 2 bases short and J 2 bases short, with 12 bases between. The CDR3 extends over 15 amino acids. Germline CDR1 and CDR2: MNHEY and SVGAGI. In DNA form, the CDR3 reads TGTGCCAGCAGTTACCAAACAGTCCCAAACACTGAAGCTTTCTTT. It is translated as CASSYQTVPNTEAFF.

The chain recombines TRBV30 with TRBJ2-1, with D possibly matching TRBD1 (5 bases). Trimming left V 4 bases short and J 8 bases short, with 15 bases between. The CDR3 loop spans 13 amino acids. From germline, CDR1 is GTSNPN and CDR2 SVGIG (reference sequence). DNA of the CDR3: TGTGCCTGGATCCCCCAGGGTTTGGATGAGCAGTTCTTC. Translating it yields CAWIPQGLDEQFF.

The chain combines TRBV7-9 with TRBJ2-1, with unresolved D. Germline CDR1 and CDR2: SEHNR and FQNEAQ (reference sequence). The V end lost 5 bases, the J end lost 5 bases, and 4 bases lay between the germline ends. The CDR3 contains 11 residues. CDR3 region: CASSNDNEQFF. The CDR3 coding sequence is TGTGCCAGCAGCAACGACAATGAGCAGTTCTTC.

With regard to this clone: At one end the junction does not follow the germline gene, possibly because of a read error. The chain has TRBV7-8 and TRBJ2-7, with D perhaps matching TRBD2 (7 bases). Germline CDR1 is SGHVS and CDR2 is FQNEAQ. This CDR3 has 13 residues. Here the CDR3 reads CAGSFGGRDEQYF. As DNA, the CDR3 is TGTGCCGGCAGCTTCGGGGGGCGCGACGAGCAGTACTTC.

The chain is built from TRBV18 and TRBJ2-1, with TRBD2 matching over 7 bases. Germline values: CDR1 KGHSH, CDR2 LQKENI. The trim removed 2 bases at V and 7 bases at J, leaving 8 bases unmatched. This CDR3 is 15 amino acids long. CDR3 nucleotide sequence: TGTGCCAGCTCACCAAGGACGGGAGGAAGGAATGAGCAGTTCTTC. It yields the protein CASSPRTGGRNEQFF.

This clone has a single count. Here the CDR3 reads CASSLDKRSYEQYF. DNA for the CDR3: TGTGCCAGCAGCTTGGACAAGCGGTCCTACGAGCAGTACTTC. The chain uses TRBV5-4 and TRBJ2-7; D is perhaps TRBD2 (5 bases). V was pared by 0 bases and J by 1 base, with 8 bases between. CDR1 and CDR2 from the germline V gene are SGHNT and YYREEE (reference sequence). The length of the CDR3 is 14 residues.

The chain couples TRBV18 to TRBJ2-1; 15 nucleotides agree with TRBD2. The CDR3 contains 17 residues. Germline CDR1 and CDR2: KGHSH and LQKENI. The V gene end was trimmed by 1 base and the J gene end by 6 bases; junction bases not matched to a gene: 4. The CDR3 protein is CASSPRGLAGGVNEQFF. The CDR3 region has the DNA TGTGCCAGCTCACCACGAGGACTAGCGGGGGGGGTCAATGAGCAGTTCTTC.

This clone was seen just once. The rearrangement joins TRBV4-2 to TRBJ2-7, with 13 bases that match TRBD2. Per germline, CDR1 LGHNA and CDR2 YNFKEQ. The V segment lost 3 bases and the J segment 5 bases; nucleotides outside the gene matches: 10. CDR3 length: 17 amino acids. CDR3 sequence reads: CASSHLALAGGPNEQYF. The CDR3 nucleotides read TGTGCCAGCAGCCACCTAGCACTAGCGGGAGGGCCGAACGAGCAGTACTTC.

V usage is TRBV29-1 and J usage is TRBJ2-7; TRBD1 agrees at 8 bases. The CDR3 totals 14 residues. CDR1 is SQVTM, CDR2 ANQGSEA, per germline. V was clipped by 4 bases and J by 1 base; unmatched bases: 6. CDR3 sequence reads: CSVGQQGGSYEQYF. The CDR3 region has the DNA TGCAGCGTTGGCCAACAGGGGGGATCCTACGAGCAGTACTTC.

The chain uses TRBV18 and TRBJ2-7; TRBD1 agrees at 9 bases. Germline CDR1 is KGHSH and CDR2 is LQKENI. The CDR3 contains 16 residues. V dropped 0 bases and J dropped 2; count of bases not matched to a gene: 5. CDR3 DNA sequence: TGTGCCAGCTCACCACCGCGGACAGGGGTTACCTACGAGCAGTACTTC. Protein product: CASSPPRTGVTYEQYF.

The DNA of the CDR3 is TGTGCCATCAGTGAGTCGGCGACTAATGGCTACACCTTC. The encoded protein is CAISESATNGYTF. This chain links TRBV10-3 with TRBJ1-2, with D unresolved. The CDR3 totals 13 residues. The V and J ends lost 0 bases and 6 bases respectively, with 8 bases between them. The germline gives CDR1 ENHRY, CDR2 SYGVKD.